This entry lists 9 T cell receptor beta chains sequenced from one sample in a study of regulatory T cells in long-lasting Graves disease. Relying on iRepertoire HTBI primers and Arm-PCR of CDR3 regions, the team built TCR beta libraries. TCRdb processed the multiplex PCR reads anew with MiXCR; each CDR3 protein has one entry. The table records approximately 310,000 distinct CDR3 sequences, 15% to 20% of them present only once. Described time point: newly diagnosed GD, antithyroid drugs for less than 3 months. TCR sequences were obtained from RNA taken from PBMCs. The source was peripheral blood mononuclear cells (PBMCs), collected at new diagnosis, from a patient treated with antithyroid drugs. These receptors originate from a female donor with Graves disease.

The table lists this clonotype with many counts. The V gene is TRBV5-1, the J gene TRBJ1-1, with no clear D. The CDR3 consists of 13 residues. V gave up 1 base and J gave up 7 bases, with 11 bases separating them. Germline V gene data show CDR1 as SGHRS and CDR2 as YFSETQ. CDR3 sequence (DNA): TGCGCCAGCAGCTTGTCTGGGCACGTTGAAGCTTTCTTT. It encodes CASSLSGHVEAFF.

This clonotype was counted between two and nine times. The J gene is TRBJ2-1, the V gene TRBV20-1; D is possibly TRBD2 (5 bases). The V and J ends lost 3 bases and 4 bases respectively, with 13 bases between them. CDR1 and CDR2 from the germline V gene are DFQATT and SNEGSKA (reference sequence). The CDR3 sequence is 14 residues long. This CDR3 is CSARDFTTYNEQFF. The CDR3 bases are TGCAGTGCTAGGGACTTTACAACATACAATGAGCAGTTCTTC.

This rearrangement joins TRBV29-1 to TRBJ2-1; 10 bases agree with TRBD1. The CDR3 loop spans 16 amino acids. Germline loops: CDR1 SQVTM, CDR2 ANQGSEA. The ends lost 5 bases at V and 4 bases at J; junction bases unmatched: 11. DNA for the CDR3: TGCAGCGTTTTGACAGGGGGCCCGCCTACTTACAATGAGCAGTTCTTC. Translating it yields CSVLTGGPPTYNEQFF.

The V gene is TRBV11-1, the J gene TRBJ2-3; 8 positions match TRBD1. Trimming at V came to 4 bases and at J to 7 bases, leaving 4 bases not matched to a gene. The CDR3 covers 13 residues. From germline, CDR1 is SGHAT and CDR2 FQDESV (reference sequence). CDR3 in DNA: TGTGCCAGCAGCTGGACAGGGCCACATACGCAGTATTTT. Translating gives CASSWTGPHTQYF. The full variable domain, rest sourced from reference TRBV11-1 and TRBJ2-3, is EAEVAQSPRYKITEKSQAVAFWCDPISGHATLYWYRQILGQGPELLVQFQDESVVDDSQLPKDRFSAERLKGVDSTLKIQPAELGDSAMYLCASSWTGPHTQYFGPGTRLTVL.

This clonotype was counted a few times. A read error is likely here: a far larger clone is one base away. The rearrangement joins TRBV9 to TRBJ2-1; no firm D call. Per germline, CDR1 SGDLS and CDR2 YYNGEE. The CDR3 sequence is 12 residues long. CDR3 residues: CASSEDFYEQFF. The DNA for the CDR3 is TGCGCCAGCAGTGAAGACTTCTACGAGCAGTTCTTC.

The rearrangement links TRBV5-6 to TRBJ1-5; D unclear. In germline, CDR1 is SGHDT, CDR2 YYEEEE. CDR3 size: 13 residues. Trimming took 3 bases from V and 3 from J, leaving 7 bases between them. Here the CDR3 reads CASSWGVNQPQHF. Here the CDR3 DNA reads TGTGCCAGCAGCTGGGGAGTCAATCAGCCCCAGCATTTT.

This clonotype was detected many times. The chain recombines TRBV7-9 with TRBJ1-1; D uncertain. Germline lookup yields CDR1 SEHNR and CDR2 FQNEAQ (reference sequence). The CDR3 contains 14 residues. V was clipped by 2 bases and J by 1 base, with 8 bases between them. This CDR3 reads CASSLLITNTEAFF. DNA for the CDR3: TGTGCCAGCAGCTTACTGATTACGAACACTGAAGCTTTCTTT.

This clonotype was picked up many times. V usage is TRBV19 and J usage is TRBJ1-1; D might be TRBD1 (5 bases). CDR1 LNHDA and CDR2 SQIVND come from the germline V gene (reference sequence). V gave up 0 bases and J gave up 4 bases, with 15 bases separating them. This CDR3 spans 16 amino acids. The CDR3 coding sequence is TGTGCCAGTAGTATAGATCTCGGGGGGTTTGGCACTGAAGCTTTCTTT. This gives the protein CASSIDLGGFGTEAFF.

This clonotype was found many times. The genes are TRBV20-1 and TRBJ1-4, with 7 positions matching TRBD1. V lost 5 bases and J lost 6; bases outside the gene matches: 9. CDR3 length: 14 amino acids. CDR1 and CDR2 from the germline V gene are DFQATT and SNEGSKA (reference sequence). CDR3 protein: CSARDRRRDEKLFF. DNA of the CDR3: TGCAGTGCTCGGGACAGACGGCGGGATGAAAAACTGTTTTTT.